The following is a TCR beta chain sequence with its context. No antigen is known for it. Just one base apart from a much larger clone, this may be a read error. Some clones are missing from TCRdb's copy, which holds only in-frame ones; the method was immunoSEQ multiplex PCR. The sample has under 750,000 clones; approximately 77% are singletons. These data originate in a study of shared clonotypes between healthy human individuals. Findings of the study overall: An effect of sequencing depth on clonotype sharing among donors was expected. Large depth notwithstanding, sorted-subset sequencing proved incomplete by rarefaction. Larger richness was generally estimated for naive than memory subsets. Investigators collected only blood, and repertoires in tissues likely differ.

Between the trimmed V and J ends, which lost 5 bases and 1 base, there was a span of 9 bases. Per germline, CDR1 SEHNR and CDR2 FQNEAQ (reference sequence). CDR3 length: 14 residues. The sample taken for sequencing was memory CD4+ T cells sorted from blood. Subset defined: CD45RA-negative fraction. This rearrangement joins TRBV7-9 to TRBJ1-3; D may be TRBD1 (5 bases). The clonotype comes from a woman between 25 and 40 years old in good health. CDR3 protein: CASSPTASGNTIYF. The CDR3 DNA reads as TGTGCCAGCAGCCCGACAGCGTCTGGAAACACCATATATTTT.